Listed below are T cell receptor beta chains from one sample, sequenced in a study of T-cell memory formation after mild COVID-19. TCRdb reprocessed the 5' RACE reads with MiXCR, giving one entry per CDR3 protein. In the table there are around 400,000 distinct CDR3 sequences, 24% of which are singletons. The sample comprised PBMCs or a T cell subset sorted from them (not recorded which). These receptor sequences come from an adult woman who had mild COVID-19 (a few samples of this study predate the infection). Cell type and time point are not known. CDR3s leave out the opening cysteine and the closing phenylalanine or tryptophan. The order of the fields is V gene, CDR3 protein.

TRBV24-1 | ATSGVAGSSYNEQF
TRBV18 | ASSPTPGLGNTDTQY
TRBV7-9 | ASSFVGGNTGELF
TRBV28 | ASSPGGGTHEQY
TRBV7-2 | ASSLVPGGITDTQY
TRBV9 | ASSPPGGGGFDTQY
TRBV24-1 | ATSDPGQGWTQY
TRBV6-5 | ASSDGQGNYEQY
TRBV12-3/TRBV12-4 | ASTPALHEKLF
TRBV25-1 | ASSDEGRGEQY
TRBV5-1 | ASSLGEGHEQY
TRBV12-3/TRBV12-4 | ASSLGPRNGYT
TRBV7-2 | ASSSRTDNEQF
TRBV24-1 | ATSDLLPDTQY
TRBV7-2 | ASSLALYEQY
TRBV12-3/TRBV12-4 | ASSPTSGRPNEQF
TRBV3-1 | ASSQGAGDGYEQY
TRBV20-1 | SARNPGTGGDTEAF
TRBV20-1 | SAREFHNEQF
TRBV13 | ASSLGSGGDTDTQY
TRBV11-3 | ASSFLNGGGHTEAF
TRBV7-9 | ASSLGAGARETQY
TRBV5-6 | ASSFTGRDTEAF
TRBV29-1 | SGGTGYQETQY
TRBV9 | ASSVGGSGVNTEAF
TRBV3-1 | ASGRRAGQGTETQY
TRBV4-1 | ASSHWSKAEQY
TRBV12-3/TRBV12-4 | ASSLLLRSGGRTGELF
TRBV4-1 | ASSQDPWGLGNTIY
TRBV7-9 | ASSHNSGTQETQY
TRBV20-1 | SARGGLAGGRTGELF
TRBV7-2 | ASSLAGTVSYNEQF
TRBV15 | ATSRDSGGSNEQF
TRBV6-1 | ATRRDSSYNEQF
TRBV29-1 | SVARDTQNYGYT
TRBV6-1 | ARGRTGWETQY
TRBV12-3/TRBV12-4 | ASSFPPSSYNEQF
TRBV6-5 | ASSYGGAWNEQY
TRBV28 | ASSRAVAGDSYNEQF
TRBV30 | AWSVTRLEGDTQY
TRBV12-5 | ASGLVKGNVHIQY
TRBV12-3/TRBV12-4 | ASSSHGSQETQY
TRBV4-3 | ASSPRAGAAYNEQF
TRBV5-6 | ASSFEGDEQY
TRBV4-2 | ASSQATGNTEAF
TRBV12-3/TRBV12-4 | ASSSRGVKETQY
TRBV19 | ASSIQTGRGYT
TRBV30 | AWSVGPAEAF
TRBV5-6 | ASSFGTGSYGYT
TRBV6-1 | ASTGGIVATQY